These 20 T cell receptor beta chains originate from one sample sequenced in a study of blood T cell repertoires in COVID-19. Sequencing used immunoSEQ multiplex PCR; TCRdb keeps in-frame clones, though not all of them. The table records 150,000 or so clones, around nine tenths of them present only once. What was sequenced was peripheral blood. These receptors were taken from a man in his 60s with COVID-19, enrolled during active disease.

The chain combines TRBV11-2 with TRBJ1-6; 7 bases fit TRBD1. This CDR3 spans 19 amino acids. Germline CDR1 is SGHAT and CDR2 is FQNNGV. V was clipped by 6 bases and J by 0 bases; unmatched bases: 14. CDR3 DNA: TGTGCCAGCAGTGTACAGGGGCTAGAGATTAGCTCCTATAATTCACCCCTCCACTTT. Translated: CASSVQGLEISSYNSPLHF.

J is TRBJ2-7 and V is TRBV28; tentatively, D is TRBD2 (6 bases). Germline V gives CDR1 MDHEN, CDR2 SYDVKM. With 4 bases removed from V and 5 bases from J, the gap between germline ends came to 12 bases. This CDR3 has 13 amino acids. This chain's CDR3 is CASSWGLPNEQYF. Written as DNA, the CDR3 is TGTGCCAGCAGTTGGGGACTTCCAAACGAGCAGTACTTC. Full variable domain (outside the CDR3, taken from reference TRBV28 and TRBJ2-7): DVKVTQSSRYLVKRTGEKVFLECVQDMDHENMFWYRQDPGLGLRLIYFSYDVKMKEKGDIPEGYSVSREKKERFSLILESASTNQTSMYLCASSWGLPNEQYFGPGTRLTVT.

Notes on this clone: At one of its ends the junction is not consistent with the germline gene, which may arise from a read error. The chain carries TRBV7-7 and TRBJ1-5; 12 bases agree with TRBD1. CDR3 length equals 18 residues. Germline values: CDR1 SSHAT, CDR2 FNYEAQ (reference sequence). CDR3 protein: CASSFGTGGPSGNQPQHF. The CDR3 DNA is TGTGCTAGCAGCTTCGGGACAGGGGGCCCTTCTGGCAATCAGCCCCAGCATTTT.

V usage is TRBV4-1 and J usage is TRBJ1-2, with 8 bases matching TRBD1. V was clipped by 1 base and J by 3 bases; unmatched bases: 7. The CDR3 has 16 residues. Germline V gives CDR1 MGHRA, CDR2 YSYEKL. CDR3 residues: CASSQGTGGMYYGYTF. The CDR3 region has the DNA TGCGCCAGCAGCCAAGGTACAGGGGGTATGTACTATGGCTACACCTTC.

This clone has only one observation. The chain has TRBV19 and TRBJ2-5; 11 positions agree with TRBD1. Germline V CDR1 and CDR2: LNHDA, SQIVND (reference sequence). The CDR3 consists of 15 residues. Trimming took 4 bases from V and 4 from J; bases not matched to a gene: 5. This CDR3 reads CASSTPDRGRETQYF. DNA for the CDR3: TGTGCCAGTAGTACGCCGGACAGGGGGCGAGAGACCCAGTACTTC. Full variable domain (rest looked up from reference TRBV19 and TRBJ2-5): DGGITQSPKYLFRKEGQNVTLSCEQNLNHDAMYWYRQDPGQGLRLIYYSQIVNDFQKGDIAEGYSVSREKKESFPLTVTSAQKNPTAFYLCASSTPDRGRETQYFGPGTRLLVL.

This chain joins TRBV7-3 and TRBJ2-2; TRBD2 agrees at 11 bases. The V gene's germline CDR1 is SGHTA and CDR2 FQGTGA. The CDR3 is made up of 18 amino acids. The ends lost 2 bases at V and 1 base at J; junction bases unmatched: 6. CDR3 protein: CASSLVGLAGGNTGELFF. The CDR3 DNA reads as TGTGCCAGCAGCTTAGTAGGGCTAGCGGGAGGGAACACCGGGGAGCTGTTTTTT.

A few counts support this clone. The chain is built from TRBV6-2 or TRBV6-3 and TRBJ2-5; TRBD2 aligns across 8 bases. The V gene end was trimmed by 0 bases and the J gene end by 4 bases; junction bases not matched to a gene: 10. In germline, CDR1 is MNHEY, CDR2 SVGEGT. The CDR3 runs to 17 residues. The CDR3 loop is CASSYSLSRGGLETQYF. CDR3 bases: TGTGCCAGCAGTTACTCGTTATCTCGGGGGGGCCTAGAGACCCAGTACTTC.

In its sample, this clone was seen once. V gene TRBV11-2 combines with J gene TRBJ2-1; 9 bases line up with TRBD2. The CDR3 consists of 15 residues. The trim removed 5 bases at V and 9 bases at J, leaving 11 bases unmatched. CDR1 is SGHAT and CDR2 is FQNNGV in the germline V gene. The CDR3 loop reads CASSGDSSGIGEQFF. CDR3 bases: TGTGCCAGCAGCGGGGATTCTAGCGGGATAGGTGAGCAGTTCTTC.

The chain recombines TRBV6-6 with TRBJ2-3; D ambiguous. V dropped 8 bases and J dropped 4 bases, with 10 bases sitting between them. Germline CDR1 is MNHNY and CDR2 is SVGAGI (reference sequence). The CDR3 loop spans 12 amino acids. DNA of the CDR3: TGTGCCAGCCAAATCGGGTCAGATACGCAGTATTTT. This translates into CASQIGSDTQYF.

This clone was picked up one time. V is TRBV27 and J is TRBJ1-5, with 7 bases matching TRBD1. Germline lookup yields CDR1 MNHEY and CDR2 SMNVEV (reference sequence). The CDR3 runs to 15 residues. With 4 bases clipped from V and 2 bases from J, the junction kept 5 bases outside the gene matches. CDR3: CASSSSTGGNQPQHF. The CDR3 DNA reads as TGTGCCAGCAGTTCTTCTACAGGGGGCAATCAGCCCCAGCATTTT.

The V and J genes are TRBV25-1 and TRBJ2-7; a possible D gene is TRBD2 (6 bases). Germline lookup yields CDR1 MGHDK and CDR2 SYGVNS. The V end lost 4 bases, the J end lost 6 bases, and 16 bases lay between the germline ends. The CDR3 extends over 14 amino acids. The chain's CDR3 is CASSAPGVVGEQYF. The CDR3, as DNA: TGTGCCAGCAGTGCCCCGGGAGTGGTGGGCGAGCAGTACTTC.

The rearrangement uses TRBV6-6 and TRBJ1-3; no firm D call. CDR3 size: 15 residues. V lost 10 bases and J lost 2, with 18 bases in between. Germline V CDR1 and CDR2: MNHNY, SVGAGI (reference sequence). CDR3 sequence (DNA): TGTGCCACGAGAAGGCTCGGGAGGGCTGGAAACACCATATATTTT. Residues: CATRRLGRAGNTIYF.

This chain connects TRBV5-1 to TRBJ2-7, with unresolved D. Trimming pared 0 bases from V and 5 bases from J, leaving 15 bases between. Germline CDR1 and CDR2: SGHRS and YFSETQ. The CDR3 totals 15 residues. DNA for the CDR3: TGCGCCAGCAGCTTGGCCCCCGCCGCTAACGACGAGCAGTACTTC. Its translation: CASSLAPAANDEQYF.

This chain uses TRBV18 with TRBJ1-3, with a possible D match to TRBD1 (5 bases). Germline-derived CDR1 and CDR2 are KGHSH and LQKENI. V was clipped by 1 base and J by 4 bases, with 5 bases between them. The CDR3 extends over 13 amino acids. CDR3 protein: CASSPQGGNTIYF. The CDR3 DNA sequence: TGTGCCAGCTCACCACAGGGGGGAAACACCATATATTTT.

The V gene is TRBV30, the J gene TRBJ2-7; tentatively, D is TRBD2 (6 bases). Germline CDR1 reads GTSNPN; CDR2 reads SVGIG (reference sequence). The CDR3 totals 15 residues. Trimming took 0 bases from V and 6 from J, leaving 18 bases between them. CDR3 nucleotide sequence: TGTGCCTGGAGTGTACATCGGGACTCACCAACCGAGCAGTACTTC. Translated, it gives CAWSVHRDSPTEQYF.

The chain has TRBV6-4 and TRBJ2-3; 7 bases fit TRBD1. V lost 6 bases and J lost 5; bases outside the gene matches: 8. CDR3 size: 14 residues. Germline V gene sequence: CDR1 MRHNA, CDR2 SNTAGT. CDR3 in amino acids: CASSPTGVGDTQYF. For the CDR3, the DNA is TGTGCCAGCAGCCCTACAGGGGTGGGAGATACGCAGTATTTT.

J is TRBJ1-2 and V is TRBV19, with 7 bases aligning to TRBD1. Germline CDR1 is LNHDA and CDR2 is SQIVND (reference sequence). The J segment lost 4 bases and the V segment lost 11 bases, leaving 7 bases of the junction unmatched. The CDR3 has 12 amino acids. CDR3: CAGDREVYGYTF. CDR3 in DNA: TGTGCCGGAGACAGGGAGGTCTATGGCTACACCTTC. Looking up the rest from reference TRBV19 and TRBJ1-2 gives the full variable domain: DGGITQSPKYLFRKEGQNVTLSCEQNLNHDAMYWYRQDPGQGLRLIYYSQIVNDFQKGDIAEGYSVSREKKESFPLTVTSAQKNPTAFYLCAGDREVYGYTFGSGTRLTVV.

The chain links TRBV10-3 to TRBJ1-2; 8 nucleotides line up with TRBD1. The trim removed 7 bases at V and 4 bases at J, leaving 5 bases unmatched. The CDR3 contains 13 residues. Germline V gene data show CDR1 as ENHRY and CDR2 as SYGVKD. The CDR3 region is CAINGQGAYGYTF. CDR3 sequence (DNA): TGTGCCATCAATGGACAGGGAGCCTATGGCTACACCTTC.

The chain couples TRBV21-1 to TRBJ2-7; the table calls TRBD2, which could not be checked here. TRBV21-1 is a pseudogene. The CDR3 length is 15 residues. CDR3 DNA sequence: TGTGCCAGCAGCAAAAGAGCTTCGCTGTGCTACGAGCAGTACTTC. Translating gives CASSKRASLCYEQYF.

The chain employs TRBV6-5 and TRBJ1-2, with 7 bases matching TRBD1. The CDR3 length is 14 residues. With V trimmed by 6 bases and J by 5 bases, 9 bases remained unmatched. The germline gives CDR1 MNHEY, CDR2 SVGAGI. CDR3 nucleotide sequence: TGTGCCAGCAGAACAGGGGATTTCGGGTATGGCTACACCTTC. This sequence encodes CASRTGDFGYGYTF.